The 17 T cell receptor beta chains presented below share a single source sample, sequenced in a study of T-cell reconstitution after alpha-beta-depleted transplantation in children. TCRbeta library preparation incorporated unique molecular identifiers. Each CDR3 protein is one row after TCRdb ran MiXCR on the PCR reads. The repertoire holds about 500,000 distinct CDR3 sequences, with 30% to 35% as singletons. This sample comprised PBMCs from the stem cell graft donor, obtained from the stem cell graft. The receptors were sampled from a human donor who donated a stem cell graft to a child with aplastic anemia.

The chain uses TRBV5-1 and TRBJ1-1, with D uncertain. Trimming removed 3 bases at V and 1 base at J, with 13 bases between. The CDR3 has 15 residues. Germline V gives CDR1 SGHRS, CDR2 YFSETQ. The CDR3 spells CASSSEGTQNTEAFF. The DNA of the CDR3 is TGCGCCAGCAGCTCGGAGGGAACGCAGAACACTGAAGCTTTCTTT. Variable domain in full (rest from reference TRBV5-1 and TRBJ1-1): KAGVTQTPRYLIKTRGQQVTLSCSPISGHRSVSWYQQTPGQGLQFLFEYFSETQRNKGNFPGRFSGRQFSNSRSEMNVSTLELGDSALYLCASSSEGTQNTEAFFGQGTRLTVV.

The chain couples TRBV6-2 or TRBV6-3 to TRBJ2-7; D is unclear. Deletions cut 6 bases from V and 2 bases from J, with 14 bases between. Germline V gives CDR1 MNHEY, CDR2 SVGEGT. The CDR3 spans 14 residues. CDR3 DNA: TGTGCCAGCAGCAAACCCGATACAACCTACGAGCAGTACGTC. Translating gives CASSKPDTTYEQYV.

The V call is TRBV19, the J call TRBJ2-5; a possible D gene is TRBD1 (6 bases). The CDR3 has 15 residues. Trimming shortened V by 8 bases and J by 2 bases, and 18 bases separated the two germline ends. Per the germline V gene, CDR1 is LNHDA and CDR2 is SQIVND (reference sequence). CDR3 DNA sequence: TGTGCCAGTGCCGGGACAAGGACCGATCAAGAGACCCAGTACTTC. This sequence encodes CASAGTRTDQETQYF.

The CDR3 protein is CASSLVAGQRFYEQYF. The CDR3 nucleotides are TGCGCCAGCAGCTTGGTTGCAGGACAACGTTTCTACGAGCAGTACTTC. The chain combines TRBV5-1 with TRBJ2-7; TRBD1 might be the D (5 bases). The CDR3 sequence is 16 residues long. CDR1 and CDR2 (germline): SGHRS, YFSETQ. V was pared by 0 bases and J by 3 bases, with 16 bases between.

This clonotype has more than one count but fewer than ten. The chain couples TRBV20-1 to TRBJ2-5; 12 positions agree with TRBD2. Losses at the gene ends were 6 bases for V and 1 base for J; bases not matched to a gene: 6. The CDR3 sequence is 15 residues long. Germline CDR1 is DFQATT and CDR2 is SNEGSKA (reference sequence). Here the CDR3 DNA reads TGCAGTGCCCAAGGACTAGCGGGATTCCAAGAGACCCAGTACTTC. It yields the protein CSAQGLAGFQETQYF.

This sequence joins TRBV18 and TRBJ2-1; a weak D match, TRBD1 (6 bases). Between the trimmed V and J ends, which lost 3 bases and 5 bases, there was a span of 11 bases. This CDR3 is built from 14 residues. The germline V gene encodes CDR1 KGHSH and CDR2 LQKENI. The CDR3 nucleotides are TGTGCCAGCTCACCGACCAGACAGGACAATGAGCAGTTCTTC. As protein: CASSPTRQDNEQFF.

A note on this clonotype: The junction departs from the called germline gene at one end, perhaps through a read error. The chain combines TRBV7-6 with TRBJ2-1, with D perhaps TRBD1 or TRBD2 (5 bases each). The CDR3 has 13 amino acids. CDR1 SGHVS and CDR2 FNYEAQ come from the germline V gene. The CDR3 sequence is CPSSFGGSNEQFF. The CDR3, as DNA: TGTCCCAGCAGCTTTGGGGGTTCCAATGAGCAGTTCTTC.

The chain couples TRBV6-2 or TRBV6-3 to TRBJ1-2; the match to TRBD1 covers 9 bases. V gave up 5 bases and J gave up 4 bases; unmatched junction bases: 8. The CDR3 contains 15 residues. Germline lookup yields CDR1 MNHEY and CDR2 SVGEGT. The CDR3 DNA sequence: TGTGCCAGCAGTACCCGGACAGGGGACATCTATGGCTACACCTTC. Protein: CASSTRTGDIYGYTF.

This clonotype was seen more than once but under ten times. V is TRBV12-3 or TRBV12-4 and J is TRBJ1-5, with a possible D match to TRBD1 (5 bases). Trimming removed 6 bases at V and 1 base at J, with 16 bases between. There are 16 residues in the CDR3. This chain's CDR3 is CASSPGDLGSNQPQHF. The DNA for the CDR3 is TGTGCCAGCAGCCCCGGGGACCTGGGGAGCAATCAGCCCCAGCATTTT.

The DNA for the CDR3 is TGTGCCAGCAGCCCGTTTCAATACGAGCAGTACTTC. Translation: CASSPFQYEQYF. The chain combines TRBV11-2 with TRBJ2-7, with D hard to call. The CDR3 extends over 12 amino acids. V was clipped by 5 bases and J by 4 bases, with 9 bases between them. Germline values: CDR1 SGHAT, CDR2 FQNNGV.

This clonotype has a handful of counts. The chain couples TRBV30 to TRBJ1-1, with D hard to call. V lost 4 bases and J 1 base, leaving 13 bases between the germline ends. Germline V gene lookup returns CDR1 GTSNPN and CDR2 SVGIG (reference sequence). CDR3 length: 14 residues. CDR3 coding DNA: TGTGCCTGGAATAAAGGACGCGGGAACACTGAAGCTTTCTTT. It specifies CAWNKGRGNTEAFF.

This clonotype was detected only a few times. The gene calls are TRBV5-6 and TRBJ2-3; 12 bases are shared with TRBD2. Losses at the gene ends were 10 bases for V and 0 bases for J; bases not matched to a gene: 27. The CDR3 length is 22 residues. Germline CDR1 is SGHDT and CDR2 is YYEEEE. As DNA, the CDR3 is TGTGCCTGGAGCCAGGGACCCCTTGGTCAGACTAGCGGGAGAGGTAGCACAGATACGCAGTATTTT. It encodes CAWSQGPLGQTSGRGSTDTQYF.

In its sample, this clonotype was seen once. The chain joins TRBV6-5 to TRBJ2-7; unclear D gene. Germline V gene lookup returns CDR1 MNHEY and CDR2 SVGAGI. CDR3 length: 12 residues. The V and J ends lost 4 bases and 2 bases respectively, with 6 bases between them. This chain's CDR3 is CASSSGAYEQYF. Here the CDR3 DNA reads TGTGCCAGCAGTTCCGGAGCCTACGAGCAGTACTTC.

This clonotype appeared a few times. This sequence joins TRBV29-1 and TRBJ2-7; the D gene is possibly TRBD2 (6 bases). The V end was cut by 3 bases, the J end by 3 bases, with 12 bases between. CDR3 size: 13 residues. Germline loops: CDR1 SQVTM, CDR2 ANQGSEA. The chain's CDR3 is CSVDGGSLYEQYF. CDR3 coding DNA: TGCAGCGTTGATGGAGGGAGCCTCTACGAGCAGTACTTC.

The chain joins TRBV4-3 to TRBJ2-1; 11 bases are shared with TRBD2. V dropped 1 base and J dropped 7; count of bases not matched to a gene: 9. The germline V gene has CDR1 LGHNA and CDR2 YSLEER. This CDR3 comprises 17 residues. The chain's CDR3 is CASSQGLAGIVLNEQFF. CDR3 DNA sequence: TGCGCCAGCAGCCAAGGACTAGCGGGAATCGTCTTAAATGAGCAGTTCTTC.

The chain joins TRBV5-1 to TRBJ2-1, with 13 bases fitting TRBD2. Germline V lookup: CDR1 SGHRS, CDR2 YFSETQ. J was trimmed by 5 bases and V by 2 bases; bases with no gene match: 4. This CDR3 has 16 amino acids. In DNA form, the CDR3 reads TGCGCCAGCAGCTTCAGTGGACTAGCGGGGGACAATGAGCAGTTCTTC. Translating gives CASSFSGLAGDNEQFF.

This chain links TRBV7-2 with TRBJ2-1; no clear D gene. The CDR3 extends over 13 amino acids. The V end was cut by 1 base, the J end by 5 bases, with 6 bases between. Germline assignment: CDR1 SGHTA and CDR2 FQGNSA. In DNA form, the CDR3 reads TGTGCCAGCAGCTTAGAAGCGCACAATGAGCAGTTCTTC. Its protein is CASSLEAHNEQFF. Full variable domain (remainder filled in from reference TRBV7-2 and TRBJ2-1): GAGVSQSPSNKVTEKGKDVELRCDPISGHTALYWYRQSLGQGLEFLIYFQGNSAPDKSGLPSDRFSAERTGGSVSTLTIQRTQQEDSAVYLCASSLEAHNEQFFGPGTRLTVL.